Sequencing of this T cell receptor (beta chain) was carried out in a study of OX40 agonist ivuxolimab in advanced cancers. The CDR3 totals 15 residues. Trimming pared 6 bases from V and 2 bases from J, leaving 17 bases between. The germline gives CDR1 MDHEN, CDR2 SYDVKM. This table comes from immunoSEQ multiplex PCR, and its TCRdb copy is limited to in-frame clones, with some not included. This table has under 20,000 clones, approximately 78% appearing once. Blood sampling was done at baseline, cycle 4 day 1, and cycle 7 day 1. This clone has just a few counts. The V call is TRBV28, the J call TRBJ2-7; D is possibly TRBD1 (6 bases). The specimen was CD4+ or CD8+ T cells sorted from blood, collected in a trial of the OX40 agonist ivuxolimab. This receptor was obtained from an adult with an advanced solid tumor such as melanoma, head and neck, liver or kidney cancer. In DNA, the CDR3 is TGTGCCAGCAGCTCCGGACAGACAATTACCTACGAGCAGTACTTC. Translation gives CASSSGQTITYEQYF.